The clone carrying this TCR beta chain was observed once. The antigen remains unidentified. This sample stems from a study of CD4 T cells in relation to SARS-CoV-2 and coronaviruses. Background on the study: No peptide or an HIV-1 Nef peptide pool served as negative control. The HLA restriction of the shared crossreactive spike epitopes was mapped.

This CDR3 contains 18 residues. The unexposed donors gave CD4+ T cells in about 2010-2019, prior to COVID-19. After less than 11 days of culture, CD4+ T cells were isolated. Testing used SARS-CoV-2 S/N and four cold-coronavirus spikes on unexposed-donor CD4+ T cells, cells permitting. The method was immunoSEQ multiplex PCR; TCRdb's version includes in-frame clones alone and lacks a portion of them. The sample contains more than 20,000 clones, 60% to 80% of which appear only once. V usage is TRBV21-1 and J usage is TRBJ2-4; no DNA check was done on the table's D call, TRBD2. TRBV21-1 is tagged as a pseudogene. The receptor was isolated from a human donor in good health. Material: CD4+ T cells from PBMCs, cultured in vitro. Here the CDR3 DNA reads TGTGCCAGCAGCAAAGTTGGGAGGGAGGGTATAGCCAAAAACATTCAGTACTTC. It encodes CASSKVGREGIAKNIQYF.